This record concerns one TCR beta chain sequence. TCRdb's table, derived via immunoSEQ multiplex PCR, lists solely in-frame clones and lacks some. The table includes 40,000 or so clones, more than 80% detected once. This sample stems from a study of blood T cell repertoires in COVID-19. The CDR3 covers 14 residues. Germline V gene lookup returns CDR1 LNHNV and CDR2 YYDKDF (reference sequence). Trimming took off 1 base at V and 4 bases at J, with 9 bases between the two ends. This clonotype originated in a man aged 55 to 70 with active COVID-19. The sequencing sample was made of peripheral blood. The chain couples TRBV15 to TRBJ2-3; no clear D. The CDR3, as DNA: TGTGCCACCAGCAGAGTCCAGGTCCCAGATACGCAGTATTTT. Its translation is CATSRVQVPDTQYF.